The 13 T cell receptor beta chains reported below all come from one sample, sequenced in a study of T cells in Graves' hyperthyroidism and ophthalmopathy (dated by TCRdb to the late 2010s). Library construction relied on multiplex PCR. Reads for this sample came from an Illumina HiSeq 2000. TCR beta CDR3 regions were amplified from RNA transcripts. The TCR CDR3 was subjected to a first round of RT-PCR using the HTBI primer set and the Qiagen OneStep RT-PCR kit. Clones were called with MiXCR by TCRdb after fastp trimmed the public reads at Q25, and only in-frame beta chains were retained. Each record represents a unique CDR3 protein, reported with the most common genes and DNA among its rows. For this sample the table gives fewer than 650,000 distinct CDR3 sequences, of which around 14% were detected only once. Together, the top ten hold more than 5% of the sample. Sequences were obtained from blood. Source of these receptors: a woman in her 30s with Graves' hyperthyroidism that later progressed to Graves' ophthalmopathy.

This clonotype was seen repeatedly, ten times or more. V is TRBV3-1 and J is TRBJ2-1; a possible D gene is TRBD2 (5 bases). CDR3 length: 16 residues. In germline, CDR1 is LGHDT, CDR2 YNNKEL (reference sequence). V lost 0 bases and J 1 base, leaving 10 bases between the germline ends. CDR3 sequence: CASSQDARVSYNEQFF. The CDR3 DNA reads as TGTGCCAGCAGCCAAGATGCGCGGGTTTCCTACAATGAGCAGTTCTTC.

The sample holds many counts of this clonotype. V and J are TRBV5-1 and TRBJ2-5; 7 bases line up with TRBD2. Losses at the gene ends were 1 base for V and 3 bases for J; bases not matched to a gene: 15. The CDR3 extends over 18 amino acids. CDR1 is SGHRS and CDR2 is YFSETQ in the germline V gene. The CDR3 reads CASSLKRASGGMKETQYF. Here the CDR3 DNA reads TGCGCCAGCAGCTTGAAGAGGGCTAGCGGCGGCATGAAAGAGACCCAGTACTTC.

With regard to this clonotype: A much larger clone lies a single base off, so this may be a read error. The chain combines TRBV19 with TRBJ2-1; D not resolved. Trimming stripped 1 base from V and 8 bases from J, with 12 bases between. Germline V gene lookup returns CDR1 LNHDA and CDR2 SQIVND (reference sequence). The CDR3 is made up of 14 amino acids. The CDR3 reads CASSIGVSNDEQFF. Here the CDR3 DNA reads TGTGCCAGTAGTATAGGTGTCAGCAACGATGAGCAGTTCTTC.

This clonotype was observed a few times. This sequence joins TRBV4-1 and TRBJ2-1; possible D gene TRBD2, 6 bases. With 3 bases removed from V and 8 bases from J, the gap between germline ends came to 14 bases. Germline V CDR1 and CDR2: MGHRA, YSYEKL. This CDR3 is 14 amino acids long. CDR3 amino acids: CASSHPTREDEQFF. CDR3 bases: TGCGCCAGCAGCCACCCGACCAGGGAGGATGAGCAGTTCTTC.

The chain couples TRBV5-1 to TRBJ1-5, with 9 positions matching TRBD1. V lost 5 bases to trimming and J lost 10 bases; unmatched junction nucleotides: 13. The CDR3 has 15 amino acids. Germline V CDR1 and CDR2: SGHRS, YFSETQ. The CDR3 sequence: CASRATGGIVEPQHF. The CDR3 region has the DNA TGCGCCAGCAGAGCTACAGGGGGCATCGTGGAACCCCAGCATTTT.

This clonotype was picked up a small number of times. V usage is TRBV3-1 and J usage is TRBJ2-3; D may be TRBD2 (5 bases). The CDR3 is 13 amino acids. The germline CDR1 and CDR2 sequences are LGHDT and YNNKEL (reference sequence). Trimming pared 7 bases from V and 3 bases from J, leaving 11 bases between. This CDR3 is CASKEANTDTQYF. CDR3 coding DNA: TGTGCCAGCAAGGAGGCCAATACAGATACGCAGTATTTT.

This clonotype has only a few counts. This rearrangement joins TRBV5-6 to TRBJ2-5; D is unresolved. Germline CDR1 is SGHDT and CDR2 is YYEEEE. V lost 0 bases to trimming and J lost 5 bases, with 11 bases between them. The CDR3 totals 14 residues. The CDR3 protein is CASSLAETEETQYF. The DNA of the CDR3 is TGTGCCAGCAGCTTGGCCGAGACGGAGGAGACCCAGTACTTC.

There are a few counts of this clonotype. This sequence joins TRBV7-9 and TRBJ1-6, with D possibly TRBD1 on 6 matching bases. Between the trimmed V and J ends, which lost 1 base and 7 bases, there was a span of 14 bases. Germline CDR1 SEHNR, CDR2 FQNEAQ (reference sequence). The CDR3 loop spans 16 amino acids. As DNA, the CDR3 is TGTGCCAGCAGCTTAGTACAGGGAGGGCCAAATTCACCCCTCCACTTT. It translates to CASSLVQGGPNSPLHF.

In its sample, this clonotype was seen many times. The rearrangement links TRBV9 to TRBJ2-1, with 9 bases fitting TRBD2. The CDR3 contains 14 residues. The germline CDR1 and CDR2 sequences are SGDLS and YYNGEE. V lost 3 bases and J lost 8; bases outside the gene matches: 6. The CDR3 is CASSGRTSVHEQFF. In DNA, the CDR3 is TGTGCCAGCAGCGGCCGGACTAGCGTCCATGAGCAGTTCTTC.

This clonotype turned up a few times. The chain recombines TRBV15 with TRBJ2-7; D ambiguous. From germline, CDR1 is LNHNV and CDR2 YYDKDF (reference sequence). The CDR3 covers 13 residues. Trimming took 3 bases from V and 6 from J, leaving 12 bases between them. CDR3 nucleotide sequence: TGTGCCACCAGCAGTAGGCCCATGGGCGAGCAGTACTTC. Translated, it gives CATSSRPMGEQYF.

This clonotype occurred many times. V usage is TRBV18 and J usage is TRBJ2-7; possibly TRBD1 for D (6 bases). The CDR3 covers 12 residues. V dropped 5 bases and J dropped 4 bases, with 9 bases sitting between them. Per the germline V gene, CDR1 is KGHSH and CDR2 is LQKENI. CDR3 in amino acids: CASSVQGYEQYF. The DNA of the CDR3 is TGTGCCAGCTCAGTACAGGGTTACGAGCAGTACTTC. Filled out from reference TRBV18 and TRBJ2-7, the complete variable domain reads NAGVMQNPRHLVRRRGQEARLRCSPMKGHSHVYWYRQLPEEGLKFMVYLQKENIIDESGMPKERFSAEFPKEGPSILRIQQVVRGDSAAYFCASSVQGYEQYFGPGTRLTVT.

For the CDR3, the DNA is TGTGCCAGCAGGGGACAGCATTCGCCTAAAAACATTCAGTACTTC. It codes for CASRGQHSPKNIQYF. The chain uses TRBV14 and TRBJ2-4, with 7 bases that match TRBD1. V lost 6 bases, J lost 4 bases, and 9 bases stayed unmatched. The CDR3 extends over 15 amino acids. Looked up from germline, CDR1 is SGHDN and CDR2 is FVKESK.

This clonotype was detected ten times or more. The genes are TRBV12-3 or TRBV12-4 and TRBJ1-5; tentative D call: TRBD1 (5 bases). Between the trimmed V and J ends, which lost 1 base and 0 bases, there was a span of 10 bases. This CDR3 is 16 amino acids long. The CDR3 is CASSLGTTYSNQPQHF. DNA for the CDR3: TGTGCCAGCAGTTTAGGGACAACCTATAGCAATCAGCCCCAGCATTTT.